This entry lists 28 T cell receptor beta chains sequenced from one sample in a study of cytomegalovirus exposure and HLA in healthy donors. It was with 60 Vbeta and 13 Jbeta primers that the PCR ran. TCRdb's copy holds only in-frame clones and misses some; the assay was immunoSEQ multiplex PCR. The repertoire has about 160,000 clones, nearly 80% of them found once; the top ten carry around 9.8%. The sample was PBMCs. The receptors here all came from a man between 18 and 35 years old in good health and CMV-seropositive.

The rearrangement uses TRBV7-9 and TRBJ1-1, with D maybe TRBD1 (6 bases). V was shortened by 1 base and J by 4 bases, with 13 bases between the two germline ends. Germline V gene lookup returns CDR1 SEHNR and CDR2 FQNEAQ (reference sequence). The CDR3 is 15 residues long. The CDR3: CASSLGGGPGTEAFF. CDR3 in DNA: TGTGCCAGCAGCTTAGGCGGGGGGCCTGGCACTGAAGCTTTCTTT.

The V call is TRBV4-3, the J call TRBJ2-1; D not certain. Trimming removed 1 base at V and 9 bases at J, with 7 bases between. Germline V CDR1 and CDR2: LGHNA, YSLEER. The CDR3 totals 12 residues. CDR3 residues: CASSQVGAEQFF. The CDR3, as DNA: TGCGCCAGCAGCCAAGTGGGCGCTGAGCAGTTCTTC.

This clone occurred once. CDR3 bases: TGCAGCGTGGGACAGGGGAGCTCCTACAATGAGCAGTTCTTC. Translating it yields CSVGQGSSYNEQFF. The chain is built from TRBV29-1 and TRBJ2-1, with 10 nucleotides matching TRBD1. CDR3 length: 14 residues. Germline V gives CDR1 SQVTM, CDR2 ANQGSEA. The trim removed 6 bases at V and 0 bases at J, leaving 2 bases unmatched.

There are a few counts of this clone. This chain joins TRBV30 and TRBJ1-1; the match to TRBD1 covers 8 bases. CDR1 GTSNPN and CDR2 SVGIG come from the germline V gene (reference sequence). Trimming took 0 bases from V and 0 from J; bases not matched to a gene: 9. This CDR3 is 17 amino acids long. The CDR3 protein is CAWSVRQGAYLNTEAFF. The CDR3 nucleotides are TGTGCCTGGAGTGTACGGCAGGGGGCCTATTTGAACACTGAAGCTTTCTTT.

This sequence joins TRBV11-2 and TRBJ2-1, with 8 bases identical to TRBD1. The CDR3 runs to 17 residues. With 2 bases clipped from V and 3 bases from J, the junction kept 9 bases outside the gene matches. Germline-derived CDR1 and CDR2 are SGHAT and FQNNGV. The CDR3 reads CASSLLPDRVNYNEQFF. CDR3 in DNA: TGTGCCAGCAGCTTATTACCGGACAGGGTAAACTACAATGAGCAGTTCTTC. Based on the CDR3 plus reference TRBV11-2 and TRBJ2-1, the full variable domain is EAGVAQSPRYKIIEKRQSVAFWCNPISGHATLYWYQQILGQGPKLLIQFQNNGVVDDSQLPKDRFSAERLKGVDSTLKIQPAKLEDSAVYLCASSLLPDRVNYNEQFFGPGTRLTVL.

The chain carries TRBV27 and TRBJ2-7, with 9 bases identical to TRBD1. With 5 bases clipped from V and 4 bases from J, the junction kept 6 bases outside the gene matches. CDR3 length: 14 amino acids. Germline lookup yields CDR1 MNHEY and CDR2 SMNVEV (reference sequence). CDR3 DNA: TGTGCCAGCAGTCCGGACAGGGGCCTATACGAGCAGTACTTC. Its translation is CASSPDRGLYEQYF.

This clone is a singleton in its sample. The gene calls are TRBV6-5 and TRBJ1-5; 8 nucleotides agree with TRBD1. CDR1 MNHEY and CDR2 SVGAGI come from the germline V gene. The CDR3 length is 14 residues. V was clipped by 6 bases and J by 7 bases; unmatched bases: 8. Here the CDR3 reads CASRRDRGDQPQHF. The CDR3 DNA reads TGTGCCAGCAGGAGAGACAGGGGCGACCAGCCCCAGCATTTT.

Remarks on this clone: The junction and the germline gene differ at one end; a read error may be behind it. The genes are TRBV9 and TRBJ2-3; 11 bases agree with TRBD2. The germline CDR1 and CDR2 sequences are SGDLS and YYNGEE. This CDR3 contains 16 residues. The DNA of the CDR3 is TGTGCCGGCAGCCCTTCCCTTAGCGGGGGGGCAGATACGCAGTATTTT. Its protein product is CAGSPSLSGGADTQYF.

The chain couples TRBV27 to TRBJ2-2, with a possible D match to TRBD2 (7 bases). The V gene's germline CDR1 is MNHEY and CDR2 SMNVEV (reference sequence). This CDR3 has 16 residues. The V and J ends lost 7 bases and 2 bases respectively, with 17 bases between them. The CDR3 protein is CASKGGGPVNTGELFF. The CDR3 nucleotides are TGTGCCAGCAAGGGCGGGGGCCCCGTTAACACCGGGGAGCTGTTTTTT.

This chain uses TRBV7-6 with TRBJ2-1, with 7 nucleotides matching TRBD2. The CDR3 totals 17 residues. V was clipped by 1 base and J by 7 bases; unmatched bases: 13. The germline CDR1 and CDR2 sequences are SGHVS and FNYEAQ. The CDR3 spells CASSLEGTIVLGNEQFF. In nucleotides, the CDR3 is TGTGCCAGCAGCTTAGAGGGGACTATCGTTCTGGGGAATGAGCAGTTCTTC.

A remark on this clone: One end of the junction does not line up with germline, which may come from a read error. The chain recombines TRBV7-9 with TRBJ2-7; 8 bases agree with TRBD1. Germline V gives CDR1 SEHNR, CDR2 FQNEAQ (reference sequence). The CDR3 spans 12 residues. CDR3 residues: CSSSRQGPEQYF. The CDR3 DNA is TGTTCCAGCAGCAGACAGGGGCCCGAGCAGTACTTC.

The gene calls are TRBV4-1 and TRBJ2-7; 9 nucleotides line up with TRBD1. J was trimmed by 3 bases and V by 1 base; bases with no gene match: 4. CDR3 length: 15 amino acids. Germline lookup yields CDR1 MGHRA and CDR2 YSYEKL. Here the CDR3 reads CASSQGPGQGYEQYF. Written as DNA, the CDR3 is TGCGCCAGCAGCCAAGGCCCGGGACAGGGCTACGAGCAGTACTTC.

V is TRBV15 and J is TRBJ1-1; 7 nucleotides match TRBD1. The germline gives CDR1 LNHNV, CDR2 YYDKDF (reference sequence). Trimming removed 0 bases from V and 11 bases from J; junction bases left unmatched: 9. The CDR3 is made up of 14 amino acids. The CDR3 sequence: CATSRDQSGRGAFF. DNA for the CDR3: TGTGCCACCAGCAGAGATCAGTCCGGCAGGGGGGCTTTCTTT.

This rearrangement joins TRBV7-2 to TRBJ2-7; TRBD2 aligns across 9 bases. V lost 5 bases and J lost 7; bases outside the gene matches: 15. Germline CDR1 is SGHTA and CDR2 is FQGNSA. This CDR3 region has 16 residues. CDR3 in amino acids: CASSPSSRGGSWEQYF. In DNA form, the CDR3 reads TGTGCCAGCAGCCCATCCTCGCGGGGGGGCAGCTGGGAGCAGTACTTC.

The chain uses TRBV19 and TRBJ2-1; a weak D match, TRBD1 (6 bases). CDR1 is LNHDA, CDR2 SQIVND, per germline (reference sequence). Trimming took off 3 bases at V and 4 bases at J, with 13 bases between the two ends. CDR3 length: 15 residues. CDR3 DNA sequence: TGTGCCAGTAGTATCGTCGACCAGGGGTACAATGAGCAGTTCTTC. This encodes CASSIVDQGYNEQFF.

This clone was detected a few times. J is TRBJ1-4 and V is TRBV5-8; a possible D gene is TRBD1 (5 bases). There are 15 residues in the CDR3. V lost 0 bases, J lost 7 bases, and 13 bases lay in between. Germline loops: CDR1 SGHTS, CDR2 YDEGEE. CDR3 DNA: TGTGCCAGCAGCTTGGCGATCGGCAGGGTTGAAAAACTGTTTTTT. Its translation is CASSLAIGRVEKLFF.

The chain is built from TRBV5-1 and TRBJ1-2, with 8 bases matching TRBD1. V gave up 3 bases and J gave up 10 bases; unmatched junction bases: 5. CDR1 is SGHRS and CDR2 is YFSETQ in the germline V gene. The CDR3 totals 12 residues. CDR3 sequence: CASSSGQAVYTF. DNA of the CDR3: TGCGCCAGCAGCTCGGGACAGGCTGTCTACACCTTC.

The V and J genes are TRBV6-5 and TRBJ1-5; no clear D gene. Trimming removed 0 bases at V and 4 bases at J, with 10 bases between. The CDR3 has 15 residues. Germline V lookup: CDR1 MNHEY, CDR2 SVGAGI. CDR3 loop: CASSYSAAGNQPQHF. The CDR3 region has the DNA TGTGCCAGCAGTTACTCTGCGGCGGGTAATCAGCCCCAGCATTTT.

The CDR3 protein is CASSLVSSGAGELFF. CDR3 coding DNA: TGTGCCAGCAGCTTAGTCTCTAGCGGAGCCGGGGAGCTGTTTTTT. The chain recombines TRBV11-2 with TRBJ2-2, with TRBD2 matching 7 bases. Germline loops: CDR1 SGHAT, CDR2 FQNNGV. J lost 6 bases, V lost 1 base, and 5 bases had no gene match. The CDR3 extends over 15 amino acids.

The chain is built from TRBV19 and TRBJ2-7, with TRBD2 identical over 8 bases. CDR3 length: 14 residues. V lost 4 bases, J lost 4 bases, and 6 bases stayed unmatched. Germline values: CDR1 LNHDA, CDR2 SQIVND (reference sequence). The DNA for the CDR3 is TGTGCCAGTAGTACCGTAGCGGGAAGATACGAGCAGTACTTC. Amino acid sequence: CASSTVAGRYEQYF.

The chain employs TRBV19 and TRBJ2-2; possible D gene TRBD1, 6 bases. Germline-derived CDR1 and CDR2 are LNHDA and SQIVND (reference sequence). Trimming removed 7 bases at V and 0 bases at J, with 12 bases between. CDR3 length: 15 residues. DNA for the CDR3: TGTGCCAGTACCTTAGGACAGCCGAACACCGGGGAGCTGTTTTTT. Amino acids: CASTLGQPNTGELFF. The complete variable domain, with remaining parts taken from reference TRBV19 and TRBJ2-2, reads DGGITQSPKYLFRKEGQNVTLSCEQNLNHDAMYWYRQDPGQGLRLIYYSQIVNDFQKGDIAEGYSVSREKKESFPLTVTSAQKNPTAFYLCASTLGQPNTGELFFGEGSRLTVL.

This chain links TRBV5-4 with TRBJ1-3; 10 positions match TRBD1. The germline CDR1 and CDR2 sequences are SGHNT and YYREEE (reference sequence). V was pared by 7 bases and J by 1 base, with 5 bases of the junction left unmatched. The CDR3 sequence is 15 residues long. The CDR3 DNA reads TGTGCCAGCGCGCGGGACAGGGGATCTGGAAACACCATATATTTT. It translates to CASARDRGSGNTIYF.

This clone came up a few times. The CDR3, as DNA: TGCGCCAGCAGCCCGGACAGGGTCACTGAAGCTTTCTTT. This gives the protein CASSPDRVTEAFF. The chain couples TRBV5-1 to TRBJ1-1, with 8 bases identical to TRBD1. This CDR3 comprises 13 residues. V was pared by 4 bases and J by 4 bases, with 3 bases of the junction left unmatched. Germline CDR1 reads SGHRS; CDR2 reads YFSETQ.

The rearrangement uses TRBV7-2 and TRBJ2-1; 8 nucleotides agree with TRBD2. CDR3 length: 15 residues. V lost 5 bases to trimming and J lost 6 bases; unmatched junction nucleotides: 9. Germline assignment: CDR1 SGHTA and CDR2 FQGNSA. DNA of the CDR3: TGTGCCAGCAGCCCATGGCGGGGGGACATCAATGAGCAGTTCTTC. This translates into CASSPWRGDINEQFF.

This chain connects TRBV2 to TRBJ2-1; D is unresolved. This CDR3 comprises 11 residues. CDR1 is SNHLY and CDR2 is FYNNEI in the germline V gene. Trimming removed 7 bases at V and 6 bases at J, with 7 bases between. CDR3 in DNA: TGTGCCAGCACGTTCGTCAATGAGCAGTTCTTC. Protein sequence: CASTFVNEQFF. Combining the CDR3 with reference TRBV2 and TRBJ2-1 gives the whole variable domain EPEVTQTPSHQVTQMGQEVILRCVPISNHLYFYWYRQILGQKVEFLVSFYNNEISEKSEIFDDQFSVERPDGSNFTLKIRSTKLEDSAMYFCASTFVNEQFFGPGTRLTVL.

The V and J genes are TRBV29-1 and TRBJ1-5, with TRBD1 identical over 11 bases. The length of the CDR3 is 14 residues. V shed 6 bases and J 3 bases; nucleotides not matched to a gene: 4. The V gene's germline CDR1 is SQVTM and CDR2 ANQGSEA. DNA for the CDR3: TGCAGCGTCGGGGACAGGGGGGCCAATCAGCCCCAGCATTTT. Its protein product is CSVGDRGANQPQHF. Using reference TRBV29-1 and TRBJ1-5 for the parts outside the CDR3, the full variable domain is SAVISQKPSRDICQRGTSLTIQCQVDSQVTMMFWYRQQPGQSLTLIATANQGSEATYESGFVIDKFPISRPNLTFSTLTVSNMSPEDSSIYLCSVGDRGANQPQHFGDGTRLSIL.

This chain links TRBV19 with TRBJ2-7, with TRBD1 identical over 7 bases. V was clipped by 4 bases and J by 7 bases; unmatched bases: 10. CDR3 length equals 14 residues. Germline assignment: CDR1 LNHDA and CDR2 SQIVND (reference sequence). CDR3 nucleotide sequence: TGTGCCAGTAGTACCTCCGACAGGGTAGAGGAGCAGTACTTC. It is translated as CASSTSDRVEEQYF.

The chain has TRBV18 and TRBJ2-7, with TRBD1 matching 8 bases. With 3 bases clipped from V and 2 bases from J, the junction kept 3 bases outside the gene matches. In germline, CDR1 is KGHSH, CDR2 LQKENI. This CDR3 spans 14 amino acids. CDR3 residues: CASSPDRGPYEQYF. Written as DNA, the CDR3 is TGTGCCAGCTCACCCGACAGGGGACCCTACGAGCAGTACTTC.